This T cell receptor (beta chain) was sequenced for a study of cytomegalovirus exposure and HLA in healthy donors. Study-level points and caveats: TCR beta V- and J-gene trimming, according to a later analysis, was linked to a missense DCLRE1C variant. In most subjects, TCR beta sequences reportedly gave accurate predictions of HLA-A and HLA-B alleles. Earlier analysis yielded a pattern in which most TCR beta V segments were productive about 90% or about 30% of the time.

In the PCR, 60 Vbeta and 13 Jbeta primers were used. Generated by immunoSEQ multiplex PCR, the TCRdb table keeps only in-frame clones and is missing some. Of about 150,000 clones listed, approximately 71% are singletons. V shed 6 bases and J 3 bases; nucleotides not matched to a gene: 6. CDR3 length equals 14 residues. CDR1 and CDR2 from the germline V gene are MNHNS and SASEGT. This clone was seen more than once but under ten times. Its cognate antigen is unknown. Sequenced material: PBMCs. This chain uses TRBV6-1 with TRBJ2-7, with 9 nucleotides matching TRBD1. The clonotype was recovered from a man between 18 and 35 years old in good health and CMV-seropositive. The CDR3 loop reads CASRSTGQGYEQYF. CDR3 coding DNA: TGTGCCAGCAGGAGCACGGGACAGGGCTACGAGCAGTACTTC.